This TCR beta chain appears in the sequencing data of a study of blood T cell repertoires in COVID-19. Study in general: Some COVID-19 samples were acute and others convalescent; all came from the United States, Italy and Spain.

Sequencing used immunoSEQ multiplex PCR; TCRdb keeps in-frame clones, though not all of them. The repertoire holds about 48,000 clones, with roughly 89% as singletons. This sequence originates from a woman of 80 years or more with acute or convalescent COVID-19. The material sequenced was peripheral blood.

The CDR3 spells CASSLDPIPETQYF. The CDR3, as DNA: TGCGCCAGCAGCTTGGATCCTATCCCGGAGACCCAGTACTTC. The rearrangement uses TRBV5-1 and TRBJ2-5; D is unclear. The CDR3 is 14 amino acids. The germline CDR1 and CDR2 sequences are SGHRS and YFSETQ. The V end was cut by 0 bases, the J end by 5 bases, with 11 bases between. The variable domain in full, with the rest retrieved from reference TRBV5-1 and TRBJ2-5, is KAGVTQTPRYLIKTRGQQVTLSCSPISGHRSVSWYQQTPGQGLQFLFEYFSETQRNKGNFPGRFSGRQFSNSRSEMNVSTLELGDSALYLCASSLDPIPETQYFGPGTRLLVL.